The 21 T cell receptor beta chains below come from one sample, sequenced in a study of cytomegalovirus exposure and HLA in healthy donors. The PCR ran on 60 Vbeta and 13 Jbeta primers. Method: immunoSEQ multiplex PCR; TCRdb's copy keeps in-frame clones and lacks some. Of 90,000 to 120,000 clones listed, more than 70% are singletons. Sequenced input: PBMCs. These receptors originate from a man aged 30-40 years in good health and CMV-seronegative.

The chain has TRBV30 and TRBJ1-2; 7 bases agree with TRBD1. The J segment lost 5 bases and the V segment lost 6 bases, leaving 12 bases of the junction unmatched. CDR1 GTSNPN and CDR2 SVGIG come from the germline V gene (reference sequence). The CDR3 runs to 14 residues. CDR3 in amino acids: CACAVRTGPYGYTF. The CDR3 region has the DNA TGTGCCTGCGCCGTTAGGACAGGCCCATATGGCTACACCTTC.

This chain connects TRBV27 to TRBJ2-7, with D perhaps matching TRBD1 (6 bases). The CDR3 covers 15 residues. V was clipped by 3 bases and J by 0 bases, with 12 bases between them. Germline values: CDR1 MNHEY, CDR2 SMNVEV (reference sequence). For the CDR3, the DNA is TGTGCCAGCAGTTTGGGTACAGGGAGCTCCTACGAGCAGTACTTC. Translated, it gives CASSLGTGSSYEQYF.

This CDR3 reads CASSGQGVNEQFF. In nucleotides, the CDR3 is TGTGCCAGCAGTGGGCAGGGGGTGAATGAGCAGTTCTTC. V usage is TRBV6-6 and J usage is TRBJ2-1; 7 bases align to TRBD1. There are 13 residues in the CDR3. Trimming took 5 bases from V and 7 from J; bases not matched to a gene: 5. Germline assignment: CDR1 MNHNY and CDR2 SVGAGI (reference sequence).

This clone was recorded only once. The rearrangement joins TRBV12-5 to TRBJ2-6; TRBD1 is a possible D gene (5 bases). In germline, CDR1 is LGHNT, CDR2 FRNRAP. V was pared by 6 bases and J by 2 bases, with 14 bases between. This CDR3 region has 16 residues. CDR3 loop: CASGRQGVTGANVLTF. The CDR3 nucleotides read TGTGCTAGTGGGCGCCAGGGTGTAACTGGGGCCAACGTCCTGACTTTC.

The V gene is TRBV9, the J gene TRBJ2-1, with D tentatively TRBD1 (6 bases). Looked up from germline, CDR1 is SGDLS and CDR2 is YYNGEE. Trimming shortened V by 4 bases and J by 4 bases, and 12 bases separated the two germline ends. The CDR3 runs 14 residues. The CDR3 region has the DNA TGTGCCAGCAGCCCTCGGGACACGTACAATGAGCAGTTCTTC. The encoded protein is CASSPRDTYNEQFF.

For this clone: Different DNA sequences within this sample yield the same CDR3. The chain recombines TRBV18 with TRBJ2-3; tentatively, D is TRBD2 (6 bases). Germline CDR1 KGHSH, CDR2 LQKENI. The germline V and J ends were trimmed by 2 bases and 3 bases, with 9 bases remaining between them. CDR3 length: 14 amino acids. For the CDR3, the DNA is TGTGCCAGCTCACCATCTGGAGGGACAGATACGCAGTATTTT. This translates into CASSPSGGTDTQYF.

The chain recombines TRBV7-6 with TRBJ2-3; D is uncertain. V was pared by 0 bases and J by 6 bases, with 4 bases between. Germline-derived CDR1 and CDR2 are SGHVS and FNYEAQ. CDR3 length: 12 amino acids. The CDR3 DNA reads TGTGCCAGCAGCTTAGCCGTGGATACGCAGTATTTT. Protein sequence: CASSLAVDTQYF.

J is TRBJ2-1 and V is TRBV6-1; 9 positions agree with TRBD2. J lost 2 bases, V lost 1 base, and 6 bases had no gene match. The CDR3 contains 17 residues. Looked up from germline, CDR1 is MNHNS and CDR2 is SASEGT. CDR3 in amino acids: CASSEEGAGGPYNEQFF. CDR3 sequence (DNA): TGTGCCAGCAGTGAAGAGGGGGCGGGAGGGCCCTACAATGAGCAGTTCTTC.

This clone showed up just a few times. This chain joins TRBV5-6 and TRBJ2-1; D is perhaps TRBD1 (6 bases). The CDR3 consists of 13 residues. Germline loops: CDR1 SGHDT, CDR2 YYEEEE. Trimming shortened V by 2 bases and J by 5 bases, and 8 bases separated the two germline ends. As DNA, the CDR3 is TGTGCCAGCAGCTTTGACAGGAACAATGAGCAGTTCTTC. Amino acid sequence: CASSFDRNNEQFF.

This clone turned up a few times. The chain uses TRBV7-3 and TRBJ1-1; D gene uncertain. CDR1 is SGHTA, CDR2 FQGTGA, per germline. This CDR3 region has 13 residues. Between the trimmed V and J ends, which lost 2 bases and 1 base, there was a span of 5 bases. CDR3 region: CASSLRGNTEAFF. CDR3 bases: TGTGCCAGCAGCTTACGAGGGAACACTGAAGCTTTCTTT.

A single count supports this clone. V is TRBV5-1 and J is TRBJ1-1; D unclear. V gave up 1 base and J gave up 1 base, with 26 bases separating them. CDR3 length equals 20 residues. Germline V gene sequence: CDR1 SGHRS, CDR2 YFSETQ. The CDR3 DNA reads TGCGCCAGCAGCTTGAGAGGTATGTGGAGGTACGGAGAGGCGAACACTGAAGCTTTCTTT. Its translation: CASSLRGMWRYGEANTEAFF. Full variable domain (missing parts from reference TRBV5-1 and TRBJ1-1): KAGVTQTPRYLIKTRGQQVTLSCSPISGHRSVSWYQQTPGQGLQFLFEYFSETQRNKGNFPGRFSGRQFSNSRSEMNVSTLELGDSALYLCASSLRGMWRYGEANTEAFFGQGTRLTVV.

J is TRBJ1-5 and V is TRBV28, with a tentative D call TRBD1 (6 bases). V gave up 7 bases and J gave up 6 bases, with 16 bases separating them. This CDR3 is 14 amino acids long. Per the germline V gene, CDR1 is MDHEN and CDR2 is SYDVKM. CDR3 loop: CASTLGGLVQPQHF. The CDR3 nucleotides read TGTGCCAGCACCCTCGGGGGGCTGGTTCAGCCCCAGCATTTT.

This clone was seen a few times. The V gene is TRBV10-3, the J gene TRBJ2-2, with 7 bases fitting TRBD1. Looked up from germline, CDR1 is ENHRY and CDR2 is SYGVKD. The CDR3 is 16 amino acids. Unmatched junction bases numbered 9, after V lost 4 bases and J lost 4 bases. In DNA form, the CDR3 reads TGTGCCATCAGTGTGAGAGGGGGCGCGGGCACCGGGGAGCTGTTTTTT. Its protein product is CAISVRGGAGTGELFF.

The chain employs TRBV5-8 and TRBJ2-7, with 8 bases aligning to TRBD1. Germline CDR1 is SGHTS and CDR2 is YDEGEE. The CDR3 has 14 residues. V trimming: 6 bases; J trimming: 2 bases; junction bases outside the gene matches: 7. This CDR3 is CASTAGTGAYEQYF. In DNA form, the CDR3 reads TGTGCCAGCACAGCCGGGACAGGAGCCTACGAGCAGTACTTC. Full variable domain (remainder filled in from reference TRBV5-8 and TRBJ2-7): EAGVTQSPTHLIKTRGQQATLRCSPISGHTSVYWYQQALGLGLQFLLWYDEGEERNRGNFPPRFSGRQFPNYSSELNVNALELEDSALYLCASTAGTGAYEQYFGPGTRLTVT.

The rearrangement uses TRBV5-4 and TRBJ2-7, with 11 bases identical to TRBD2. J was trimmed by 2 bases and V by 4 bases; bases with no gene match: 11. The CDR3 contains 17 residues. Germline V gene lookup returns CDR1 SGHNT and CDR2 YYREEE (reference sequence). CDR3 bases: TGTGCCAGCAGCCCGGCCCCACTAGCGGGAGTAGCCTACGAGCAGTACTTC. Protein product: CASSPAPLAGVAYEQYF.

A few counts support this clone. CDR3 in DNA: TGTGCCACGCAACTAGCGGGAGGGCAGTACGAGCAGTACTTC. Its translation is CATQLAGGQYEQYF. V and J are TRBV6-1 and TRBJ2-7, with 13 bases identical to TRBD2. The germline CDR1 and CDR2 sequences are MNHNS and SASEGT. The CDR3 sequence is 14 residues long. V lost 10 bases to trimming and J lost 4 bases; unmatched junction nucleotides: 7.

The J gene is TRBJ2-7, the V gene TRBV29-1, with D unclear. Between the trimmed V and J ends, which lost 3 bases and 6 bases, there was a span of 9 bases. The germline V gene has CDR1 SQVTM and CDR2 ANQGSEA. The CDR3 consists of 11 residues. The CDR3 bases are TGCAGCGTTGAGGGCTCAGGCGAGCAGTACTTC. Its protein product is CSVEGSGEQYF.

The gene calls are TRBV6-6 and TRBJ2-1; a weak D match, TRBD1 (5 bases). This CDR3 spans 12 amino acids. The V and J ends lost 0 bases and 9 bases respectively, with 6 bases between them. Germline values: CDR1 MNHNY, CDR2 SVGAGI (reference sequence). The CDR3 nucleotides read TGTGCCAGCAGTTACTCGACAGTTGAGCAGTTCTTC. Its translation: CASSYSTVEQFF.

On this clone itself: This sample includes further DNA sequences coding for the same CDR3. The CDR3 sequence: CASSLSPGGSTDTQYF. The DNA of the CDR3 is TGTGCCAGCAGCCTCAGCCCAGGGGGCAGTACAGATACGCAGTATTTT. This chain joins TRBV9 and TRBJ2-3; 8 bases line up with TRBD1. CDR1 SGDLS and CDR2 YYNGEE come from the germline V gene. Losses at the gene ends were 4 bases for V and 3 bases for J; bases not matched to a gene: 10. This CDR3 has 16 residues.

This clone came up once. The chain carries TRBV6-5 and TRBJ1-5; weak D call: TRBD1 (5 bases). Per the germline V gene, CDR1 is MNHEY and CDR2 is SVGAGI. This CDR3 has 14 amino acids. V was trimmed by 6 bases and J by 9 bases, leaving 18 bases between them. CDR3 sequence reads: CASSPPRGLGPQHF. Written as DNA, the CDR3 is TGTGCCAGCAGCCCTCCTAGGGGCCTAGGGCCCCAGCATTTT.

This clone was counted once. The chain is built from TRBV19 and TRBJ1-5; 7 bases are a match to TRBD1. V lost 5 bases to trimming and J lost 3 bases; unmatched junction nucleotides: 7. Per the germline V gene, CDR1 is LNHDA and CDR2 is SQIVND (reference sequence). The CDR3 consists of 15 residues. In DNA form, the CDR3 reads TGTGCCAGTAGTGAAACGGGACAGTTCAATCAGCCCCAGCATTTT. Translation gives CASSETGQFNQPQHF.